This T cell receptor (beta chain) was profiled in a study of shared clonotypes between healthy human individuals. Across the whole study: Sampling drew on donors who were a couple of women and a few men aged 18 to 49. Findings of the study overall: Sampling used blood alone; tissue repertoires probably differ.

Genomic DNA per cell subset filled all wells of several immunoSEQ plates. TCRdb's table, derived via immunoSEQ multiplex PCR, lists solely in-frame clones and lacks some. The sample carries 450,000 to 500,000 clones, approximately 82% recorded once. To note about this clone: What it binds is unknown.

CDR1 and CDR2 (germline): LNHNV, YYDKDF (reference sequence). CDR3 length: 16 amino acids. Trimming shortened V by 3 bases and J by 7 bases, and 19 bases separated the two germline ends. Donors, healthy HIV-negative adults, lacked recent acute infections or vaccinations. The receptor comes from a woman in her forties in good health. Some clones in this sample may be carry-over from other donors' samples. The sequenced sample was PBMCs. The J gene is TRBJ2-1, the V gene TRBV15; D may correspond to TRBD1 or TRBD2 (5 bases each). CDR3 nucleotide sequence: TGTGCCACCAGCAGGAGAGGGGCGGGCTACCCAAATGAGCAGTTCTTC. Translating it yields CATSRRGAGYPNEQFF.